A single sample gave rise to the 27 T cell receptor beta chains below, sequenced in a study of persistence of HIV-infected CD4 T cells. Antigens of these TCRs are unknown. The immunoSEQ assay was version 4, run in survey mode. Assay used: immunoSEQ multiplex PCR; TCRdb lists only in-frame clones, some missing. The sample has just under 20,000 clones, about four fifths seen once. Stimulation used about 9.2 ug/mL lysate from CMV-infected fibroblasts. CD4+ T cells upregulating both CD40 ligand and CD69 were sorted as responding cells. Here the sequenced sample was CD4+ T cells sorted from PBMCs after roughly 18-hour stimulation, taken from a patient who received antiretroviral therapy. The origin of the receptors is an adult man with HIV who was CMV-seropositive.

V and J are TRBV19 and TRBJ1-2; D unclear. The ends were cut back, 5 bases at V and 4 bases at J, with 11 bases in the middle. The CDR3 is 13 residues long. In germline, CDR1 is LNHDA, CDR2 SQIVND (reference sequence). CDR3 nucleotide sequence: TGTGCCAGTAGTGAGGCTGGTGGCTATGGCTACACCTTC. It codes for CASSEAGGYGYTF.

V usage is TRBV12-3 or TRBV12-4 and J usage is TRBJ2-1; D remains ambiguous. Trimming cost V 8 bases and J 1 base, with 6 bases left between them. This CDR3 has 12 residues. The CDR3 DNA follows: TGTGCCAGCGGTAAGTCCTACAATGAGCAGTTCTTC. It yields the protein CASGKSYNEQFF.

The chain carries TRBV19 and TRBJ1-1, with TRBD1 as a possible D gene (5 bases). Trimming removed 3 bases from V and 1 base from J, with 15 bases in between. CDR3 length: 16 residues. Per the germline V gene, CDR1 is LNHDA and CDR2 is SQIVND (reference sequence). CDR3 sequence: CASSIGPRVRNTEAFF. As DNA, the CDR3 is TGTGCCAGTAGTATCGGACCCAGGGTGAGGAACACTGAAGCTTTCTTT.

V usage is TRBV5-1 and J usage is TRBJ2-1; TRBD1 matches 7 bases. The V gene end was trimmed by 2 bases and the J gene end by 6 bases; junction bases not matched to a gene: 5. From germline, CDR1 is SGHRS and CDR2 YFSETQ. CDR3 length: 14 amino acids. The CDR3 loop reads CASSFTGVGNEQFF. In DNA form, the CDR3 reads TGCGCCAGCAGCTTTACAGGGGTGGGCAATGAGCAGTTCTTC.

This chain connects TRBV5-6 to TRBJ2-2; 10 bases are a match to TRBD1. V was pared by 5 bases and J by 3 bases, with 7 bases of the junction left unmatched. The CDR3 contains 16 residues. In germline, CDR1 is SGHDT, CDR2 YYEEEE. The CDR3 nucleotides read TGTGCCAGCAGTCGGACGGGGACAGGGGACACCGGGGAGCTGTTTTTT. Translation: CASSRTGTGDTGELFF.

This chain connects TRBV28 to TRBJ2-5, with D unclear. Germline V gives CDR1 MDHEN, CDR2 SYDVKM. The CDR3 sequence is 14 residues long. Trimming shortened V by 3 bases and J by 0 bases, and 8 bases separated the two germline ends. CDR3 nucleotide sequence: TGTGCCAGCAGTTTTGGCAGGAACCAAGAGACCCAGTACTTC. Protein product: CASSFGRNQETQYF. The variable domain in full, with the rest retrieved from reference TRBV28 and TRBJ2-5, is DVKVTQSSRYLVKRTGEKVFLECVQDMDHENMFWYRQDPGLGLRLIYFSYDVKMKEKGDIPEGYSVSREKKERFSLILESASTNQTSMYLCASSFGRNQETQYFGPGTRLLVL.

The gene calls are TRBV5-1 and TRBJ2-7, with D unresolved. Germline lookup yields CDR1 SGHRS and CDR2 YFSETQ. V lost 0 bases to trimming and J lost 5 bases, with 12 bases between them. This CDR3 contains 14 residues. The CDR3 sequence is CASSLANTGDEQYF. DNA for the CDR3: TGCGCCAGCAGCTTGGCCAACACGGGCGACGAGCAGTACTTC.

The chain recombines TRBV6-6 with TRBJ2-7, with D perhaps matching TRBD1 (6 bases). Trimming removed 6 bases at V and 1 base at J, with 10 bases between. The CDR3 covers 13 residues. Germline lookup yields CDR1 MNHNY and CDR2 SVGAGI (reference sequence). CDR3 DNA sequence: TGTGCCAGCAGCTCACAGGGATCCTACGAGCAGTACTTC. This codes for CASSSQGSYEQYF.

The gene calls are TRBV6-5 and TRBJ1-2; a possible D gene is TRBD1 (6 bases). Trimming stripped 7 bases from V and 8 bases from J, with 23 bases between. The CDR3 runs 15 residues. CDR1 and CDR2 from the germline V gene are MNHEY and SVGAGI. CDR3 nucleotides: TGTGCCAGCAAGAACCTACTCACGACAGGCAGCGGCTACACCTTC. Residues: CASKNLLTTGSGYTF.

The CDR3 nucleotides are TGTGCCAGCAGCTTGGTAGGGAATGAGCAGTTCTTC. Encoded protein: CASSLVGNEQFF. The J gene is TRBJ2-1, the V gene TRBV11-3; no clear D. Germline CDR1 is SGHNT and CDR2 is YENEEA. Trimming removed 3 bases at V and 7 bases at J, with 7 bases between. CDR3 size: 12 residues.

The V call is TRBV19, the J call TRBJ1-5, with D possibly matching TRBD1 (6 bases). Trimming cost V 3 bases and J 3 bases, with 12 bases left between them. This CDR3 has 15 residues. Germline CDR1 and CDR2: LNHDA and SQIVND (reference sequence). The CDR3 DNA sequence: TGTGCCAGTAGTATCGACAGGAACAACAATCAGCCCCAGCATTTT. It yields the protein CASSIDRNNNQPQHF. The full variable domain, in which reference TRBV19 and TRBJ1-5 provide the parts outside the CDR3, is DGGITQSPKYLFRKEGQNVTLSCEQNLNHDAMYWYRQDPGQGLRLIYYSQIVNDFQKGDIAEGYSVSREKKESFPLTVTSAQKNPTAFYLCASSIDRNNNQPQHFGDGTRLSIL.

This clone has more than one count but fewer than ten. As DNA, the CDR3 is TGCGCCAGCAGCCCCCTCGGGGGACATAGCACAGATACGCAGTATTTT. This translates into CASSPLGGHSTDTQYF. The chain recombines TRBV5-1 with TRBJ2-3; D possibly matches TRBD1 or TRBD2 (6 bases each). Germline-derived CDR1 and CDR2 are SGHRS and YFSETQ. The CDR3 is made up of 16 amino acids. Trimming pared 4 bases from V and 0 bases from J, leaving 15 bases between.

The V gene is TRBV5-1, the J gene TRBJ2-3, with a possible D match to TRBD2 (7 bases). With 0 bases removed from V and 5 bases from J, the gap between germline ends came to 13 bases. Germline CDR1 reads SGHRS; CDR2 reads YFSETQ. The CDR3 runs to 15 residues. The DNA for the CDR3 is TGCGCCAGCAGCTTGGACGCGGGGGCAATAGATACGCAGTATTTT. Amino acids: CASSLDAGAIDTQYF. The variable domain in full, completed from reference TRBV5-1 and TRBJ2-3, reads KAGVTQTPRYLIKTRGQQVTLSCSPISGHRSVSWYQQTPGQGLQFLFEYFSETQRNKGNFPGRFSGRQFSNSRSEMNVSTLELGDSALYLCASSLDAGAIDTQYFGPGTRLTVL.

J is TRBJ2-3 and V is TRBV29-1; the D gene is possibly TRBD2 (5 bases). The CDR3 extends over 11 amino acids. The V and J ends lost 7 bases and 4 bases respectively, with 9 bases between them. Germline CDR1 SQVTM, CDR2 ANQGSEA. CDR3 protein: CSERTADTQYF. The DNA for the CDR3 is TGCAGCGAGCGGACGGCAGATACGCAGTATTTT.

The chain employs TRBV6-6 and TRBJ1-4; TRBD1 is a possible D gene (5 bases). CDR1 and CDR2 from the germline V gene are MNHNY and SVGAGI (reference sequence). Trimming took 6 bases from V and 3 from J, leaving 14 bases between them. The CDR3 is made up of 15 amino acids. CDR3 protein: CASRSGPAANEKLFF. CDR3 in DNA: TGTGCCAGCAGGTCGGGACCGGCGGCTAATGAAAAACTGTTTTTT.

The chain employs TRBV3-1 (or the pseudogene TRBV3-2) and TRBJ1-1; 7 nucleotides line up with TRBD1. The J segment lost 7 bases and the V segment lost 4 bases, leaving 6 bases of the junction unmatched. In germline, CDR1 is LGHDT, CDR2 YNNKEL (reference sequence). The CDR3 covers 13 residues. The DNA for the CDR3 is TGTGCCAGCAGCCGCTTAGGGGGCGGTGAAGCTTTCTTT. Its protein product is CASSRLGGGEAFF.

The chain has TRBV24-1 and TRBJ2-1; 8 nucleotides agree with TRBD2. The CDR3 length is 16 residues. V lost 4 bases to trimming and J lost 4 bases; unmatched junction nucleotides: 8. Germline V gene data show CDR1 as KGHDR and CDR2 as SFDVKD. CDR3 sequence: CATSDLPGLGYNEQFF. The CDR3 bases are TGTGCCACCAGTGACCTACCGGGACTAGGGTACAATGAGCAGTTCTTC.

The chain joins TRBV5-1 to TRBJ2-7; D uncertain. Germline lookup yields CDR1 SGHRS and CDR2 YFSETQ. This CDR3 comprises 14 residues. V gave up 4 bases and J gave up 5 bases, with 16 bases separating them. The CDR3 nucleotides read TGCGCCAGCAGCCCGTCCTCTACCCAAAACGAGCAGTACTTC. It is translated as CASSPSSTQNEQYF.

The rearrangement links TRBV12-3 or TRBV12-4 to TRBJ2-6, with D unclear. The CDR3 totals 13 residues. Trimming removed 6 bases at V and 0 bases at J, with 3 bases between. The CDR3 sequence is CASRRSGANVLTF. CDR3 DNA sequence: TGTGCCAGCAGGCGCTCTGGGGCCAACGTCCTGACTTTC.

This clone is medium-sized by share. This rearrangement joins TRBV2 to TRBJ1-2, with 8 nucleotides matching TRBD1. Germline CDR1 SNHLY, CDR2 FYNNEI. Losses at the gene ends were 5 bases for V and 6 bases for J; bases not matched to a gene: 8. This CDR3 spans 14 amino acids. CDR3 region: CASSSGQAGNGYTF. The CDR3 DNA sequence: TGTGCCAGCAGTTCGGGACAGGCGGGAAATGGCTACACCTTC.

The chain carries TRBV7-2 and TRBJ2-7, with no clear D. The CDR3 has 13 residues. Looked up from germline, CDR1 is SGHTA and CDR2 is FQGNSA. Trimming removed 2 bases from V and 3 bases from J, with 8 bases in between. The CDR3 DNA is TGTGCCAGCAGCTTAAAGGCAGTCTACGAGCAGTACTTC. Translated, it gives CASSLKAVYEQYF.

V and J are TRBV29-1 and TRBJ1-1; D remains ambiguous. CDR3 length equals 11 residues. V was shortened by 1 base and J by 3 bases, with 3 bases between the two germline ends. The germline gives CDR1 SQVTM, CDR2 ANQGSEA. The CDR3: CSVEGHTEAFF. The DNA for the CDR3 is TGCAGCGTTGAAGGGCACACTGAAGCTTTCTTT.

This clone was observed once. The V gene is TRBV6-5, the J gene TRBJ1-1; the match to TRBD1 covers 8 bases. The CDR3 totals 16 residues. J lost 3 bases, V lost 0 bases, and 6 bases had no gene match. Germline V gives CDR1 MNHEY, CDR2 SVGAGI. CDR3 sequence (DNA): TGTGCCAGCAGTTACTCAGCGGGACAGGCTTACACTGAAGCTTTCTTT. Protein: CASSYSAGQAYTEAFF.

V usage is TRBV15 and J usage is TRBJ2-7; D is unresolved. This CDR3 contains 12 residues. Germline V gene lookup returns CDR1 LNHNV and CDR2 YYDKDF (reference sequence). Trimming took off 2 bases at V and 5 bases at J, with 7 bases between the two ends. The CDR3 loop is CATSRLSDEQYF. The CDR3 nucleotides are TGTGCCACCAGCAGACTAAGCGACGAGCAGTACTTC.

The chain employs TRBV7-8 and TRBJ2-7; D possibly uses TRBD1 or TRBD2 (5 bases each). V was cut by 5 bases and J by 2 bases, with 16 bases left in between. Germline V lookup: CDR1 SGHVS, CDR2 FQNEAQ. CDR3 length: 15 amino acids. The CDR3 protein is CASSTSGDQTYEQYF. The CDR3 bases are TGTGCCAGCAGCACGTCCGGGGACCAAACCTACGAGCAGTACTTC.

This chain connects TRBV7-6 to TRBJ1-1, with D unclear. V lost 5 bases to trimming and J lost 1 base, with 8 bases between them. CDR1 is SGHVS and CDR2 is FNYEAQ in the germline V gene. The CDR3 is made up of 13 amino acids. The CDR3 DNA is TGTGCCAGCAGCGCAGACACGAACACTGAAGCTTTCTTT. Translation gives CASSADTNTEAFF.

The CDR3 protein is CASSPGLLGIYEQYF. As DNA, the CDR3 is TGTGCCAGCAGCCCGGGACTCCTGGGGATCTACGAGCAGTACTTC. The chain joins TRBV6-5 to TRBJ2-7, with a possible D match to TRBD2 (6 bases). Germline values: CDR1 MNHEY, CDR2 SVGAGI. The CDR3 runs to 15 residues. Trimming shortened V by 6 bases and J by 3 bases, and 18 bases separated the two germline ends.